This T cell receptor beta chain was found in a study of cytomegalovirus exposure and HLA in healthy donors. Whole-study context: In an early release, HLA-typed donors contributed some 88 million unique TCR sequences.

The CDR3 is 17 amino acids. Germline V gene sequence: CDR1 MGHRA, CDR2 YSYEKL. The primer mix had 60 Vbeta and 13 Jbeta primers. TCRdb's table, derived via immunoSEQ multiplex PCR, lists solely in-frame clones and lacks some. The table has approximately 140,000 clones, about 82% seen once. Study-wide findings and caveats: Common viral pathogens (according to a later analysis) appeared linked to several of the most significant clusters.

Regarding this clone: Its antigen is not identified. The junction shows a germline mismatch at one end, possibly a read error.

The rearrangement links TRBV4-1 to TRBJ1-5; the match to TRBD1 covers 7 bases. The material sequenced was PBMCs. The sequence derives from a man aged 25 to 45 in good health and CMV-seronegative. In nucleotides, the CDR3 is TGCGCCAGCAGCCAAGGGCGAATGGGACAGATCAATCAGCCCCAGAATTTT. It codes for CASSQGRMGQINQPQNF.